These 32 T cell receptor beta chains originate from one sample sequenced in a study of blood T cell repertoires in COVID-19. TCRdb keeps only in-frame clones here, not all; method: immunoSEQ multiplex PCR. This sample yields about 43,000 clones, of which roughly 89% are seen a single time; just under 8.5% belongs to the top ten. The sample was peripheral blood. The receptors originated from a man aged 55 to 70 with active COVID-19.

V usage is TRBV19 and J usage is TRBJ2-2; 11 nucleotides match TRBD1. Trimming took 9 bases from V and 5 from J; bases not matched to a gene: 5. The CDR3 covers 14 residues. CDR1 is LNHDA and CDR2 is SQIVND in the germline V gene (reference sequence). The CDR3: CASQDRGRTGELFF. The CDR3 DNA sequence: TGTGCCAGCCAGGACAGGGGGCGAACCGGGGAGCTGTTTTTT.

The chain has TRBV7-2 and TRBJ2-7; 9 nucleotides agree with TRBD1. Losses at the gene ends were 5 bases for V and 3 bases for J; bases not matched to a gene: 8. This CDR3 has 15 amino acids. CDR1 SGHTA and CDR2 FQGNSA come from the germline V gene. The CDR3 reads CASSPSSTGGYEQYF. The CDR3 DNA sequence: TGTGCCAGCAGCCCCTCTTCGACAGGGGGCTACGAGCAGTACTTC.

The chain joins TRBV10-3 to TRBJ2-3; no clear D. Germline V lookup: CDR1 ENHRY, CDR2 SYGVKD. CDR3 length: 14 residues. The V gene lost 4 bases and the J gene lost 4 bases, with 12 bases spanning the gap. This chain's CDR3 is CAISGPRVADTQYF. For the CDR3, the DNA is TGTGCCATCAGTGGCCCGCGAGTGGCAGATACGCAGTATTTT.

This chain joins TRBV12-3 or TRBV12-4 and TRBJ2-1, with no clear D. V was shortened by 3 bases and J by 9 bases, with 12 bases between the two germline ends. The CDR3 has 13 residues. CDR3 nucleotide sequence: TGTGCCAGCAGTTTCTCTAGTCTGCCTGAGCAGTTCTTC. Translation: CASSFSSLPEQFF.

The chain is built from TRBV7-3 and TRBJ1-5, with a weak D call TRBD1 (5 bases). The CDR3 runs to 15 residues. Trimming pared 5 bases from V and 2 bases from J, leaving 13 bases between. CDR1 is SGHTA, CDR2 FQGTGA, per germline. The CDR3 DNA reads TGTGCCAGCAGCCCCTCGGGGGTTGGCAATCAGCCCCAGCATTTT. It specifies CASSPSGVGNQPQHF.

This sequence joins TRBV11-3 and TRBJ2-2; no definite D call. In germline, CDR1 is SGHNT, CDR2 YENEEA. The CDR3 totals 14 residues. V lost 2 bases and J 2 bases, leaving 6 bases between the germline ends. The CDR3: CASSLYSNTGELFF. The CDR3 region has the DNA TGTGCCAGCAGCTTATACTCCAACACCGGGGAGCTGTTTTTT.

V gene TRBV7-6 combines with J gene TRBJ1-6; no reliable D call. This CDR3 is built from 15 residues. V shed 0 bases and J shed 5 bases, with 8 bases lying between them. Germline loops: CDR1 SGHVS, CDR2 FNYEAQ. The CDR3 sequence: CASSLAAVNNSPLHF. CDR3 nucleotide sequence: TGTGCCAGCAGCTTAGCGGCAGTTAATAATTCACCCCTCCACTTT. Variable domain in full (rest from reference TRBV7-6 and TRBJ1-6): GAGVSQSPRYKVTKRGQDVALRCDPISGHVSLYWYRQALGQGPEFLTYFNYEAQQDKSGLPNDRFSAERPEGSISTLTIQRTEQRDSAMYRCASSLAAVNNSPLHFGNGTRLTVT.

The chain links TRBV4-1 to TRBJ1-5; TRBD1 matches at 9 bases. V was pared by 0 bases and J by 2 bases, with 11 bases of the junction left unmatched. Germline CDR1 is MGHRA and CDR2 is YSYEKL. The CDR3 extends over 19 amino acids. The DNA of the CDR3 is TGCGCCAGCAGCCAAGACCTAGTTAGGACAGGGGTTGGCAATCAGCCCCAGCATTTT. As protein: CASSQDLVRTGVGNQPQHF.

The CDR3 here is CAWAGPSSGANVLTF. As DNA, the CDR3 is TGTGCCTGGGCCGGCCCTAGCTCTGGGGCCAACGTCCTGACTTTC. V and J are TRBV30 and TRBJ2-6; D call uncertain. CDR1 is GTSNPN and CDR2 is SVGIG in the germline V gene (reference sequence). The length of the CDR3 is 15 residues. V lost 5 bases, J lost 0 bases, and 11 bases lay in between.

This chain links TRBV9 with TRBJ2-1; D possibly corresponds to TRBD1 (7 bases). The CDR3 sequence is 15 residues long. CDR1 is SGDLS, CDR2 YYNGEE, per germline. V was pared by 2 bases and J by 4 bases, with 13 bases between. The CDR3 loop reads CASSVGQGGYNEQFF. The CDR3 nucleotides are TGTGCCAGCAGCGTCGGCCAGGGGGGTTACAATGAGCAGTTCTTC.

This rearrangement joins TRBV9 to TRBJ2-5, with TRBD2 matching over 13 bases. This CDR3 has 16 amino acids. V shed 0 bases and J 4 bases; nucleotides not matched to a gene: 3. Germline CDR1 reads SGDLS; CDR2 reads YYNGEE. CDR3 sequence reads: CASSVDTSGRGETQYF. As DNA, the CDR3 is TGTGCCAGCAGCGTAGATACTAGCGGGAGGGGAGAGACCCAGTACTTC.

This chain uses TRBV3-1 (or the pseudogene TRBV3-2) with TRBJ2-7, with D tentatively TRBD2 (5 bases). CDR1 is LGHDT and CDR2 is YNNKEL in the germline V gene (reference sequence). V was shortened by 3 bases and J by 7 bases, with 10 bases between the two germline ends. The CDR3 loop spans 12 amino acids. CDR3 coding DNA: TGTGCCAGCAGCCATGTTACTAGAGAGCAGTACTTC. It translates to CASSHVTREQYF.

V and J are TRBV9 and TRBJ2-5; D call uncertain. The CDR3 has 13 residues. Germline values: CDR1 SGDLS, CDR2 YYNGEE. V lost 4 bases to trimming and J lost 2 bases, with 9 bases between them. Written as DNA, the CDR3 is TGTGCCAGCAGCCCCCAGAATCAAGAGACCCAGTACTTC. Protein product: CASSPQNQETQYF.

V gene TRBV13 combines with J gene TRBJ1-4, with unresolved D. Trimming cost V 3 bases and J 0 bases, with 11 bases left between them. This CDR3 region has 16 residues. Germline CDR1 is PRHDT and CDR2 is FYEKMQ (reference sequence). DNA for the CDR3: TGTGCCAGCAGCTTGGAAGGAGCTGCAACTAATGAAAAACTGTTTTTT. This codes for CASSLEGAATNEKLFF.

V gene TRBV2 combines with J gene TRBJ2-7; tentative D call: TRBD1 (6 bases). This CDR3 comprises 14 residues. The ends were cut back, 3 bases at V and 5 bases at J, with 14 bases in the middle. Germline CDR1 and CDR2: SNHLY and FYNNEI. The CDR3 DNA sequence: TGTGCCAGCAGTGAGTTGGACAGAGGAAACGAGCAGTACTTC. Protein sequence: CASSELDRGNEQYF.

The chain carries TRBV27 and TRBJ2-5; 8 bases are a match to TRBD2. This CDR3 contains 14 residues. Per the germline V gene, CDR1 is MNHEY and CDR2 is SMNVEV (reference sequence). Germline trimming cut 4 bases from V and 5 bases from J; bases unmatched to any gene: 6. The CDR3 protein is CASSSWTSLETQYF. The CDR3 nucleotides read TGTGCCAGCAGTTCTTGGACTAGCCTCGAGACCCAGTACTTC.

Here the CDR3 reads CASSTQLNTEAFF. In nucleotides, the CDR3 is TGTGCCAGCAGCACACAGTTGAACACTGAAGCTTTCTTT. The chain uses TRBV9 and TRBJ1-1; D is unresolved. Germline loops: CDR1 SGDLS, CDR2 YYNGEE. CDR3 length: 13 amino acids. V gave up 4 bases and J gave up 0 bases, with 7 bases separating them.

This clone was seen only once. CDR3 amino acids: CASSLDGLAAGAQYF. CDR3 in DNA: TGTGCCAGCAGCTTAGACGGCCTAGCGGCCGGGGCCCAGTACTTC. The rearrangement links TRBV7-9 to TRBJ2-5, with 7 bases matching TRBD2. Germline CDR1 and CDR2: SEHNR and FQNEAQ (reference sequence). V lost 1 base, J lost 9 bases, and 11 bases stayed unmatched. This CDR3 is 15 amino acids long.

The chain joins TRBV28 to TRBJ2-3; TRBD1 matches at 9 bases. Germline CDR1 reads MDHEN; CDR2 reads SYDVKM. Trimming cost V 7 bases and J 5 bases; bases outside gene matches: 13. The CDR3 contains 16 residues. CDR3 bases: TGTGCCAGCACCGTAGTGACAGGGGGTTCTAAAGATACGCAGTATTTT. Protein product: CASTVVTGGSKDTQYF.

The V call is TRBV7-2, the J call TRBJ2-7; D is perhaps TRBD1 (6 bases). Germline CDR1 and CDR2: SGHTA and FQGNSA. The CDR3 consists of 16 residues. Trimming removed 2 bases at V and 2 bases at J, with 16 bases between. CDR3 nucleotide sequence: TGTGCCAGCAGCTTAAGGCACGGGGACAACGCCTACGAGCAGTACTTC. Translating gives CASSLRHGDNAYEQYF.

The chain combines TRBV5-4 with TRBJ1-1; D perhaps matches TRBD1 (5 bases). Per the germline V gene, CDR1 is SGHNT and CDR2 is YYREEE (reference sequence). The V end lost 4 bases, the J end lost 6 bases, and 7 bases lay between the germline ends. The CDR3 runs to 11 residues. The CDR3, as DNA: TGTGCCAGCAGCGCGGGGCCTGAAGCTTTCTTT. This gives the protein CASSAGPEAFF.

This CDR3 is CASSFRGPGELFF. CDR3 bases: TGTGCCAGCAGCTTCAGGGGGCCCGGGGAGCTGTTTTTT. The chain recombines TRBV11-3 with TRBJ2-2; TRBD1 matches 8 bases. In germline, CDR1 is SGHNT, CDR2 YENEEA. This CDR3 is built from 13 residues. The V segment lost 3 bases and the J segment 6 bases; nucleotides outside the gene matches: 0.

This clone was recorded only once. This chain connects TRBV9 to TRBJ2-3, with 11 bases that match TRBD2. CDR1 is SGDLS and CDR2 is YYNGEE in the germline V gene. The CDR3 totals 15 residues. V was clipped by 1 base and J by 3 bases; unmatched bases: 1. DNA of the CDR3: TGTGCCAGCAGCGTAACTAGCGGGAGTACAGATACGCAGTATTTT. Protein product: CASSVTSGSTDTQYF.

The chain has TRBV10-1 and TRBJ2-7, with TRBD1 matching 8 bases. Trimming removed 3 bases from V and 5 bases from J; junction bases left unmatched: 9. Germline assignment: CDR1 WNHNN and CDR2 SYGVQD (reference sequence). This CDR3 is built from 15 residues. DNA for the CDR3: TGCGCCAGCAGTGACGGCTCAGGGGGCCTCCACGAGCAGTACTTC. Protein: CASSDGSGGLHEQYF.

This sequence joins TRBV6-5 and TRBJ2-3; maybe TRBD1 (6 bases). This CDR3 has 13 amino acids. Between the trimmed V and J ends, which lost 8 bases and 6 bases, there was a span of 15 bases. Looked up from germline, CDR1 is MNHEY and CDR2 is SVGAGI. The CDR3 sequence: CASEEQGTDTQYF. CDR3 DNA: TGTGCCAGCGAAGAACAGGGAACGGATACGCAGTATTTT.

V gene TRBV11-2 combines with J gene TRBJ2-1, with no clear D. The CDR3 loop spans 14 amino acids. With 8 bases removed from V and 1 base from J, the gap between germline ends came to 12 bases. CDR1 is SGHAT, CDR2 FQNNGV, per germline. CDR3 bases: TGTGCCAGCGGCCGAGGTGGGTCCTACAATGAGCAGTTCTTC. It translates to CASGRGGSYNEQFF.

The V gene is TRBV28, the J gene TRBJ2-7; D is possibly TRBD2 (5 bases). V was pared by 6 bases and J by 2 bases, with 20 bases between. The CDR3 has 16 residues. CDR1 is MDHEN, CDR2 SYDVKM, per germline. For the CDR3, the DNA is TGTGCCAGCAGGCTAGGTGGAGGCAGGTTCCCCTACGAGCAGTACTTC. This translates into CASRLGGGRFPYEQYF.

This chain uses TRBV9 with TRBJ2-1; tentatively, D is TRBD2 (6 bases). The CDR3 is made up of 16 amino acids. V was trimmed by 3 bases and J by 7 bases, leaving 20 bases between them. The germline V gene encodes CDR1 SGDLS and CDR2 YYNGEE. The DNA for the CDR3 is TGTGCCAGCAGCGGCGCCGGGACTCAATATACGAATGAGCAGTTCTTC. Protein product: CASSGAGTQYTNEQFF. Together with reference TRBV9 and TRBJ2-1, the CDR3 gives the full variable domain: DSGVTQTPKHLITATGQRVTLRCSPRSGDLSVYWYQQSLDQGLQFLIQYYNGEERAKGNILERFSAQQFPDLHSELNLSSLELGDSALYFCASSGAGTQYTNEQFFGPGTRLTVL.

J is TRBJ2-7 and V is TRBV13; D ambiguous. CDR3 length: 12 amino acids. V was pared by 0 bases and J by 5 bases, with 5 bases between. Germline CDR1 is PRHDT and CDR2 is FYEKMQ (reference sequence). The CDR3 spells CASSLGQDEQYF. Written as DNA, the CDR3 is TGTGCCAGCAGCTTAGGTCAGGACGAGCAGTACTTC. Drawing the rest from reference TRBV13 and TRBJ2-7, the complete variable domain is AAGVIQSPRHLIKEKRETATLKCYPIPRHDTVYWYQQGPGQDPQFLISFYEKMQSDKGSIPDRFSAQQFSDYHSELNMSSLELGDSALYFCASSLGQDEQYFGPGTRLTVT.

Only one count was recorded for this clone. The V call is TRBV30, the J call TRBJ1-1; D is uncertain. Germline V gene sequence: CDR1 GTSNPN, CDR2 SVGIG (reference sequence). Trimming left V 2 bases short and J 1 base short, with 5 bases between. CDR3 length: 12 amino acids. The CDR3 sequence: CAWSTPNTEAFF. The CDR3 nucleotides are TGTGCCTGGAGTACACCGAACACTGAAGCTTTCTTT.

This chain links TRBV4-3 with TRBJ1-5; a possible D gene is TRBD1 (6 bases). Germline CDR1 is LGHNA and CDR2 is YSLEER. CDR3 length equals 17 residues. The V end was cut by 2 bases, the J end by 0 bases, with 14 bases between. The CDR3 protein is CASSQPRQAYSNQPQHF. In DNA, the CDR3 is TGCGCCAGCAGCCAACCAAGACAGGCGTATAGCAATCAGCCCCAGCATTTT.

The rearrangement joins TRBV9 to TRBJ1-4, with 8 bases matching TRBD1. The CDR3 is 15 amino acids. The V segment lost 4 bases and the J segment 8 bases; nucleotides outside the gene matches: 10. Germline loops: CDR1 SGDLS, CDR2 YYNGEE. The CDR3 reads CASSPRTGLGEKLFF. DNA for the CDR3: TGTGCCAGCAGCCCACGGACAGGGTTAGGCGAAAAACTGTTTTTT.